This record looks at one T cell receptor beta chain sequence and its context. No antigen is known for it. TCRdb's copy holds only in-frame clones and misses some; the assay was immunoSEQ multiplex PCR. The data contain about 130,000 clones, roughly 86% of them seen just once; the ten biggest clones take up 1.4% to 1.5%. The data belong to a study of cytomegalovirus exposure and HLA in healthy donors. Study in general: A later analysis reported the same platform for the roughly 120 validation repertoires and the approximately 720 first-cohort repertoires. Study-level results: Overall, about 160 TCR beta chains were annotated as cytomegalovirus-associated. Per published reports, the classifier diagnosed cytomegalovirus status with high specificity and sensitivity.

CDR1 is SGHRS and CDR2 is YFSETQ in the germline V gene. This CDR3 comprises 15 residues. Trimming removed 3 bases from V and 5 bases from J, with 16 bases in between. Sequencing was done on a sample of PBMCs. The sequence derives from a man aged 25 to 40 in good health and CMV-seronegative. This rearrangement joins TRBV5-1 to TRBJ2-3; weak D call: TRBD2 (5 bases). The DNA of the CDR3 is TGCGCCAGCAGCTCATATAGCGCGCCCGTAGATACGCAGTATTTT. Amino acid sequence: CASSSYSAPVDTQYF.